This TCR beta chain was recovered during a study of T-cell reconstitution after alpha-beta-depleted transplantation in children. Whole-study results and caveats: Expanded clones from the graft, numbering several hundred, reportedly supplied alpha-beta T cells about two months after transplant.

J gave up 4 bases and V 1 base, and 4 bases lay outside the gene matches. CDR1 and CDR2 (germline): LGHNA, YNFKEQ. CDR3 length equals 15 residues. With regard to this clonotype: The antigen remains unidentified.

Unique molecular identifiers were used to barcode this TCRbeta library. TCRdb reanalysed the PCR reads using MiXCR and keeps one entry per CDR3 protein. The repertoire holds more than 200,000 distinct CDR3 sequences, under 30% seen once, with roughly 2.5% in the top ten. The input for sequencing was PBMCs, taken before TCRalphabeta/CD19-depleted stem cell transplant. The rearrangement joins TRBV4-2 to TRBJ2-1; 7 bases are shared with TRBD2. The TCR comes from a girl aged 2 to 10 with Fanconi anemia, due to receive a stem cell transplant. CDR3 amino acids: CASSQAGGGYNEQFF. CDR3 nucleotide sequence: TGTGCCAGCAGCCAAGCGGGGGGAGGGTACAATGAGCAGTTCTTC.